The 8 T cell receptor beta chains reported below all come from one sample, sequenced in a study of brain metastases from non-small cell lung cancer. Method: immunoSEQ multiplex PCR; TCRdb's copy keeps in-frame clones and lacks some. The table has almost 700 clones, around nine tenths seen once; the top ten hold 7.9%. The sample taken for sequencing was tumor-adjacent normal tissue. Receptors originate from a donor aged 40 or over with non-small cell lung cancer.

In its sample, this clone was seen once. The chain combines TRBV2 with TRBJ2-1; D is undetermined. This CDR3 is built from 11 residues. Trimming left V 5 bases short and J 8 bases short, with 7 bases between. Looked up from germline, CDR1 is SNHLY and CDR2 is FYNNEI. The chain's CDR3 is CASSQQDEQFF. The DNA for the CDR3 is TGTGCCAGCAGTCAGCAAGATGAGCAGTTCTTC.

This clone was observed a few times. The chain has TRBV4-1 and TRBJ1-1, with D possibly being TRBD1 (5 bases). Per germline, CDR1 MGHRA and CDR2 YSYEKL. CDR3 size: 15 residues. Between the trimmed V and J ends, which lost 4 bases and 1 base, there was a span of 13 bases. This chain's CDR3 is CASSPNSGPNTEAFF. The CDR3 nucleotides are TGCGCCAGCAGCCCCAACTCGGGGCCGAACACTGAAGCTTTCTTT.

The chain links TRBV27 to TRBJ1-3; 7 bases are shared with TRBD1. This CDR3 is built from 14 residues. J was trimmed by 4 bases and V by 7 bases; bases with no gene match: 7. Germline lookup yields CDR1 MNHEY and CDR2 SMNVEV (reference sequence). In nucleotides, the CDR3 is TGTGCCAGCATGACAGGGATGGACGGAAACACCATATATTTT. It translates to CASMTGMDGNTIYF.

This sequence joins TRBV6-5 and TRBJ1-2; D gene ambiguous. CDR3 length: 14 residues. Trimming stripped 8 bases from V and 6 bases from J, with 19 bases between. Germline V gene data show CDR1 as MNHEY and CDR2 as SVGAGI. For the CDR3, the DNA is TGTGCCAGCCTCCCCGAGGCGGGAGTGGATGGCTACACCTTC. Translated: CASLPEAGVDGYTF.

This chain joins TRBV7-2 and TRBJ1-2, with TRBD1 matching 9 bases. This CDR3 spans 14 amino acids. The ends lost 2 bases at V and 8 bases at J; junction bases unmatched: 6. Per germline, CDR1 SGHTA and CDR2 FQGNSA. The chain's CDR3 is CASSLSGQGSGYTF. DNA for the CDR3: TGTGCCAGCAGCTTATCTGGACAGGGGAGCGGCTACACCTTC.

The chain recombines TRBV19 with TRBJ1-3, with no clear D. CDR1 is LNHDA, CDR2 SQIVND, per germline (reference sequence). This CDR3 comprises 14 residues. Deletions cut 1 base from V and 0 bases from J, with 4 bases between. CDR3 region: CASSIGSSGNTIYF. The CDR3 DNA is TGTGCCAGTAGTATAGGGAGCTCTGGAAACACCATATATTTT.

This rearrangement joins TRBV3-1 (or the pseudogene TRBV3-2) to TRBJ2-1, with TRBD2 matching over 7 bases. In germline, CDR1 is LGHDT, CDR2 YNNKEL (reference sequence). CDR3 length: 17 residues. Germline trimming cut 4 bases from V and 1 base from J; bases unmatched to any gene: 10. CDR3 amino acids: CASSRPGGAGSYNEQFF. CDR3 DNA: TGTGCCAGCAGCCGACCCGGCGGAGCGGGGTCCTACAATGAGCAGTTCTTC.

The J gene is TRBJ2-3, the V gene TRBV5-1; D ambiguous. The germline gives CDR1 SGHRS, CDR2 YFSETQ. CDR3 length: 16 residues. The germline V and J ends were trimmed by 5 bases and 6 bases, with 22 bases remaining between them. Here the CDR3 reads CASSLFPGDSGDTQYF. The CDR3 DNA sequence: TGCGCCAGCAGTCTCTTCCCGGGTGATAGTGGGGATACGCAGTATTTT.